The 31 T cell receptor beta chains listed next were all sequenced from one sample in a study of identical twins. TCRdb processed the 5' RACE reads anew with MiXCR; each CDR3 protein has one entry. There are about 690,000 distinct CDR3 sequences in the sample; approximately 21% occur only once, and over 4% lies in the top ten. In addition, the sample was reused for a study of T cells expressing NK-cell markers.

The specimen sequenced was PBMCs. The source is a woman younger than 30 in good health.

The chain joins TRBV20-1 to TRBJ2-7, with no clear D. This CDR3 has 11 amino acids. Germline V lookup: CDR1 DFQATT, CDR2 SNEGSKA (reference sequence). The V gene lost 6 bases and the J gene lost 6 bases, with 12 bases spanning the gap. For the CDR3, the DNA is TGCAGTGCCGGAATGGCAACCGAGCAGTACTTC. This gives the protein CSAGMATEQYF.

Only a few counts were recorded for this clonotype. The chain joins TRBV5-1 to TRBJ2-3; D not certain. This CDR3 is 13 amino acids long. V dropped 4 bases and J dropped 2 bases, with 8 bases sitting between them. The germline gives CDR1 SGHRS, CDR2 YFSETQ. The CDR3 DNA follows: TGCGCCAGCAGCCTGAGATACACAGATACGCAGTATTTT. Amino acid sequence: CASSLRYTDTQYF.

This clonotype was counted a few times. The chain links TRBV20-1 to TRBJ2-3, with a tentative D call TRBD2 (6 bases). The CDR3 is 15 residues long. The germline CDR1 and CDR2 sequences are DFQATT and SNEGSKA (reference sequence). V was pared by 6 bases and J by 0 bases, with 16 bases between. The CDR3 nucleotides are TGCAGTGCCAGCCGGCCGGGGGTTAGCACAGATACGCAGTATTTT. It is translated as CSASRPGVSTDTQYF.

The V and J genes are TRBV20-1 and TRBJ2-5; D unclear. The CDR3 sequence is 13 residues long. Trimming pared 6 bases from V and 5 bases from J, leaving 16 bases between. Looked up from germline, CDR1 is DFQATT and CDR2 is SNEGSKA (reference sequence). The CDR3 coding sequence is TGCAGTGCCCCGCCCGCTGGACGGGAGACCCAGTACTTC. Amino acids: CSAPPAGRETQYF.

Note on this clonotype: The DNA is left out, because the CDR3 cannot be placed on it with certainty; the CDR3 is given as TCRdb lists it. The chain has TRBV6-1 and TRBJ2-5; TRBD2 is the table's D call and was not checked against the DNA. Germline V CDR1 and CDR2: MNHNS, SASEGT. Termini included, the CDR3 measures 13 amino acids. The CDR3 region is CASSEWGGGASDF.

The chain links TRBV29-1 to TRBJ2-7, with TRBD1 identical over 7 bases. CDR3 length: 13 residues. CDR1 is SQVTM and CDR2 is ANQGSEA in the germline V gene. J lost 0 bases, V lost 5 bases, and 4 bases had no gene match. This CDR3 is CSVKDRLSYEQYF. The CDR3 DNA reads as TGCAGCGTTAAGGACAGGCTCTCCTACGAGCAGTACTTC.

This clonotype has ten or more counts. V gene TRBV20-1 combines with J gene TRBJ1-4, with 8 bases lining up with TRBD1. The CDR3 is made up of 15 amino acids. From germline, CDR1 is DFQATT and CDR2 SNEGSKA (reference sequence). V shed 0 bases, J shed 7 bases, and the junction held 7 bases outside the gene matches. The CDR3 DNA reads as TGCAGTGCTAGAGATGTGTCAGGGGGCTCTGAAAAACTGTTTTTT. Protein: CSARDVSGGSEKLFF.

The gene calls are TRBV5-1 and TRBJ2-6, with D perhaps TRBD1 (5 bases). The CDR3 is 16 residues long. Germline V gene lookup returns CDR1 SGHRS and CDR2 YFSETQ. Between the trimmed V and J ends, which lost 1 base and 4 bases, there was a span of 12 bases. The CDR3 DNA reads TGCGCCAGCAGCTTGAGGTTAGGGGCCGGGGCCAACGTCCTGACTTTC. This encodes CASSLRLGAGANVLTF.

This clonotype was found a few times. The rearrangement uses TRBV3-1 and TRBJ1-1; perhaps TRBD1 as D (5 bases). CDR3 length: 13 residues. Germline-derived CDR1 and CDR2 are LGHDT and YNNKEL (reference sequence). Deletions cut 4 bases from V and 7 bases from J, with 13 bases between. This CDR3 reads CASSPSIDSEAFF. The DNA of the CDR3 is TGTGCCAGCAGCCCCTCAATCGACAGTGAAGCTTTCTTT.

The CDR3: CASSSPHGTSDSDTQYF. The DNA of the CDR3 is TGTGCCAGCAGCTCCCCCCACGGGACGTCGGATTCAGATACGCAGTATTTT. The chain uses TRBV7-8 and TRBJ2-3; D is possibly TRBD1 or TRBD2 (5 bases each). Per germline, CDR1 SGHVS and CDR2 FQNEAQ. CDR3 size: 17 residues. V gave up 4 bases and J gave up 4 bases, with 21 bases separating them.

The chain uses TRBV27 and TRBJ1-2; 7 bases fit TRBD1. V was pared by 6 bases and J by 0 bases, with 10 bases of the junction left unmatched. This CDR3 is built from 16 residues. Germline CDR1 is MNHEY and CDR2 is SMNVEV (reference sequence). The chain's CDR3 is CASRGWDRAANYGYTF. Here the CDR3 DNA reads TGTGCCAGCAGAGGGTGGGACAGAGCAGCTAACTATGGCTACACCTTC.

The rearrangement links TRBV4-1 to TRBJ2-1; no reliable D call. This CDR3 is 16 amino acids long. The germline V gene encodes CDR1 MGHRA and CDR2 YSYEKL. V shed 0 bases and J shed 0 bases, with 9 bases lying between them. The CDR3: CASSQDRGHSYNEQFF. The CDR3 coding sequence is TGCGCCAGCAGCCAAGATAGAGGTCACTCCTACAATGAGCAGTTCTTC.

J is TRBJ2-2 and V is TRBV29-1; D uncertain. This CDR3 has 14 residues. The V end lost 0 bases, the J end lost 1 base, and 6 bases lay between the germline ends. CDR1 SQVTM and CDR2 ANQGSEA come from the germline V gene. Written as DNA, the CDR3 is TGCAGCGTTGAAGATCCCGAGAACACCGGGGAGCTGTTTTTT. It yields the protein CSVEDPENTGELFF.

There are a few counts of this clonotype. The chain combines TRBV9 with TRBJ2-3, with TRBD2 identical over 9 bases. The CDR3 has 17 amino acids. The V gene's germline CDR1 is SGDLS and CDR2 YYNGEE. V lost 3 bases to trimming and J lost 5 bases; unmatched junction nucleotides: 13. The CDR3 sequence: CASSGNRAGGEIDTQYF. The CDR3 DNA is TGTGCCAGCAGCGGGAACCGAGCGGGAGGCGAGATAGATACGCAGTATTTT.

The chain carries TRBV20-1 and TRBJ2-6; a weak D match, TRBD2 (5 bases). The V end was cut by 1 base, the J end by 2 bases, with 9 bases between. Germline-derived CDR1 and CDR2 are DFQATT and SNEGSKA (reference sequence). The CDR3 runs 15 residues. The CDR3 reads CSARGIATGANVLTF. The CDR3 coding sequence is TGCAGTGCTAGAGGGATAGCGACTGGGGCCAACGTCCTGACTTTC.

V gene TRBV5-1 combines with J gene TRBJ1-1; no clear D gene. This CDR3 has 13 residues. Looked up from germline, CDR1 is SGHRS and CDR2 is YFSETQ. V lost 5 bases and J lost 4, with 12 bases in between. Here the CDR3 DNA reads TGCGCCAGCAGGATGGCGGTGGGCACTGAAGCTTTCTTT. It translates to CASRMAVGTEAFF. Complete variable domain (other parts from reference TRBV5-1 and TRBJ1-1): KAGVTQTPRYLIKTRGQQVTLSCSPISGHRSVSWYQQTPGQGLQFLFEYFSETQRNKGNFPGRFSGRQFSNSRSEMNVSTLELGDSALYLCASRMAVGTEAFFGQGTRLTVV.

The chain combines TRBV12-3 or TRBV12-4 with TRBJ2-3; 7 positions agree with TRBD1. There are 17 residues in the CDR3. With 8 bases clipped from V and 5 bases from J, the junction kept 19 bases outside the gene matches. CDR3 coding DNA: TGTGCCAGCCACCTGACAGGGACGGGTTTGGGCAAAGATACGCAGTATTTT. Protein: CASHLTGTGLGKDTQYF.

This chain links TRBV20-1 with TRBJ2-3, with a possible D match to TRBD2 (7 bases). The ends were cut back, 0 bases at V and 5 bases at J, with 21 bases in the middle. Germline V gene data show CDR1 as DFQATT and CDR2 as SNEGSKA (reference sequence). The CDR3 length is 17 residues. The CDR3 DNA is TGCAGTGCTAGAGATCTGTCTCGGGGGGCCGGTGGAGATACGCAGTATTTT. Its translation is CSARDLSRGAGGDTQYF.

The V and J genes are TRBV3-1 and TRBJ2-1, with a tentative D call TRBD1 (5 bases). V was cut by 1 base and J by 9 bases, with 10 bases left in between. This CDR3 is 13 amino acids long. In germline, CDR1 is LGHDT, CDR2 YNNKEL (reference sequence). DNA of the CDR3: TGTGCCAGCAGCCAAGGAATTACAGGTGAGCAGTTCTTC. Its protein product is CASSQGITGEQFF.

The chain recombines TRBV20-1 with TRBJ2-5, with TRBD2 identical over 8 bases. J was trimmed by 2 bases and V by 6 bases; bases with no gene match: 11. CDR3 length: 15 residues. Germline V gives CDR1 DFQATT, CDR2 SNEGSKA (reference sequence). Written as DNA, the CDR3 is TGCAGTGCCCGGGGGGGGGCAGGGCTACAAGAGACCCAGTACTTC. It yields the protein CSARGGAGLQETQYF.

The rearrangement joins TRBV20-1 to TRBJ1-5; 10 bases are shared with TRBD1. The junction had 12 bases not matched to a gene; V was cut back by 7 bases and J by 0 bases. Germline CDR1 reads DFQATT; CDR2 reads SNEGSKA (reference sequence). CDR3 length: 17 residues. This CDR3 is CSVLTGGTRNSNQPQHF. The CDR3 DNA reads as TGCAGTGTCCTGACAGGGGGCACAAGGAATAGCAATCAGCCCCAGCATTTT.

A few counts support this clonotype. V gene TRBV5-1 combines with J gene TRBJ1-2, with 8 positions matching TRBD1. This CDR3 has 16 residues. Germline CDR1 SGHRS, CDR2 YFSETQ. Trimming removed 0 bases from V and 7 bases from J; junction bases left unmatched: 11. CDR3 in amino acids: CASSLGDTGQGGGYTF. DNA for the CDR3: TGCGCCAGCAGCTTGGGGGACACCGGACAGGGCGGTGGCTACACCTTC. The variable domain in full, completed from reference TRBV5-1 and TRBJ1-2, reads KAGVTQTPRYLIKTRGQQVTLSCSPISGHRSVSWYQQTPGQGLQFLFEYFSETQRNKGNFPGRFSGRQFSNSRSEMNVSTLELGDSALYLCASSLGDTGQGGGYTFGSGTRLTVV.

This clonotype was found many times. V is TRBV25-1 and J is TRBJ1-1; tentatively, D is TRBD1 (5 bases). This CDR3 region has 12 residues. Germline CDR1 and CDR2: MGHDK and SYGVNS. With 6 bases removed from V and 6 bases from J, the gap between germline ends came to 11 bases. Written as DNA, the CDR3 is TGTGCCAGCAGCCGACAGACCTCTGAAGCTTTCTTT. Amino acids: CASSRQTSEAFF.

The chain couples TRBV10-3 to TRBJ1-5, with D maybe TRBD1 (5 bases). V lost 10 bases and J 3 bases, leaving 13 bases between the germline ends. The germline V gene encodes CDR1 ENHRY and CDR2 SYGVKD. The CDR3 has 13 amino acids. The CDR3 region is CATALTDNQPQHF. The CDR3 nucleotides read TGTGCCACCGCTTTGACAGACAATCAGCCCCAGCATTTT.

The chain combines TRBV29-1 with TRBJ2-7; 7 bases agree with TRBD1. From germline, CDR1 is SQVTM and CDR2 ANQGSEA. V lost 7 bases and J lost 3; bases outside the gene matches: 6. The CDR3 covers 12 residues. Here the CDR3 reads CSARDSLYEQYF. Written as DNA, the CDR3 is TGCAGCGCCCGGGACAGTCTCTACGAGCAGTACTTC.

V gene TRBV20-1 combines with J gene TRBJ2-1; no definite D call. Germline V gene sequence: CDR1 DFQATT, CDR2 SNEGSKA (reference sequence). There are 13 residues in the CDR3. Trimming removed 6 bases from V and 6 bases from J, with 15 bases in between. The CDR3 spells CSANSGRGNEQFF. CDR3 coding DNA: TGCAGTGCCAACTCGGGTCGCGGCAATGAGCAGTTCTTC.

Many counts were recorded for this clonotype. The chain combines TRBV10-3 with TRBJ2-1; 8 bases fit TRBD2. CDR1 ENHRY and CDR2 SYGVKD come from the germline V gene. The ends lost 3 bases at V and 5 bases at J; junction bases unmatched: 9. The CDR3 spans 16 residues. The CDR3 protein is CAISESQRGTDNEQFF. The CDR3 DNA sequence: TGTGCCATCAGTGAAAGTCAGCGGGGGACCGACAATGAGCAGTTCTTC.

The chain is built from TRBV3-1 and TRBJ2-2, with D unresolved. Germline-derived CDR1 and CDR2 are LGHDT and YNNKEL (reference sequence). CDR3 size: 14 residues. V lost 1 base and J lost 6, with 9 bases in between. The chain's CDR3 is CASSQVRSAGELFF. The CDR3 DNA is TGTGCCAGCAGCCAAGTTCGTAGTGCCGGGGAGCTGTTTTTT.

This clonotype was counted at least ten times. The rearrangement links TRBV7-9 to TRBJ2-1; possibly TRBD1 for D (5 bases). Trimming shortened V by 2 bases and J by 8 bases, and 10 bases separated the two germline ends. The CDR3 runs 13 residues. In germline, CDR1 is SEHNR, CDR2 FQNEAQ (reference sequence). CDR3 loop: CASSLPRGDEQFF. DNA of the CDR3: TGTGCCAGCAGCTTACCTAGGGGCGATGAGCAGTTCTTC.

In this sample, this clonotype turned up a few times. This sequence joins TRBV12-3 or TRBV12-4 and TRBJ2-7, with TRBD1 matching 7 bases. The CDR3 length is 14 residues. The junction had 7 bases not matched to a gene; V was cut back by 4 bases and J by 4 bases. CDR3 nucleotides: TGTGCCAGCAGTTCAACGGACAGGCCTTACGAGCAGTACTTC. Translated: CASSSTDRPYEQYF.

In its sample, this clonotype was seen many times. This sequence joins TRBV7-2 and TRBJ2-5, with 9 bases aligning to TRBD2. Germline CDR1 and CDR2: SGHTA and FQGNSA. V gave up 3 bases and J gave up 2 bases; unmatched junction bases: 7. The CDR3 is 16 residues long. The CDR3 DNA reads TGTGCCAGCAGCTTTGTAGCGGGAGCCCCACAAGAGACCCAGTACTTC. Protein sequence: CASSFVAGAPQETQYF.